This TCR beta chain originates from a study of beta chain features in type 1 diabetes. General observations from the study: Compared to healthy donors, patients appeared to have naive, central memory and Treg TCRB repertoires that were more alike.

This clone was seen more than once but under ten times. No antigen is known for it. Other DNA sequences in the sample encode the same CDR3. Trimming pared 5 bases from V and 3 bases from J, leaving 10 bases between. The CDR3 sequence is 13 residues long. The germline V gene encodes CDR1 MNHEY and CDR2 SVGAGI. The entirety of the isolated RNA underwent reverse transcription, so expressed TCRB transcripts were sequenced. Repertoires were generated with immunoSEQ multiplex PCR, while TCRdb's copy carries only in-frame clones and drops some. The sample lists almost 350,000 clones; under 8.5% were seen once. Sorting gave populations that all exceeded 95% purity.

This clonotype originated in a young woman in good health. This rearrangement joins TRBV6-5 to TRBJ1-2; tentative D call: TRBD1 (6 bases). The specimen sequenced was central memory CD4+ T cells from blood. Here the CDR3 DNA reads TGTGCCAGCAGTGAAGGACAGCACTATGGCTACACCTTC. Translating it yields CASSEGQHYGYTF.